This TCR beta chain was captured by sequencing in a study of T-cell reconstitution after alpha-beta-depleted transplantation in children. Broader study findings: There were reportedly several hundred expanded graft clones from which alpha-beta T cells came about two months after transplant. T-cell counts and diversity at one year post-transplant came mainly from newly produced T cells. In some patients, recipient T cells and intrathymic progenitors surviving conditioning explained high day-60 diversity.

Unique molecular identifiers were incorporated during preparation of the TCRbeta library. TCRdb analysed the PCR reads with MiXCR anew, one entry per CDR3 protein. In the table there are about 640,000 distinct CDR3 sequences, approximately 12% of which are singletons. Germline-derived CDR1 and CDR2 are DFQATT and SNEGSKA (reference sequence). V lost 6 bases and J lost 9; bases outside the gene matches: 14. The CDR3 is 14 amino acids. In its sample, this clonotype was seen many times. Its antigen is currently unknown. The chain employs TRBV20-1 and TRBJ2-1; the match to TRBD2 covers 7 bases. This receptor was obtained from a male patient aged 5 to 17 who had a stem cell transplant for acute myeloid leukemia, so the T cells may come from the graft donor. Material: PBMCs, mostly from graft donor cells, obtained 360 days after TCRalphabeta/CD19-depleted stem cell transplant. The DNA of the CDR3 is TGCAGTGCCCCAAGGGCGGGAGCGACGAGTGAGCAGTTCTTC. It codes for CSAPRAGATSEQFF.